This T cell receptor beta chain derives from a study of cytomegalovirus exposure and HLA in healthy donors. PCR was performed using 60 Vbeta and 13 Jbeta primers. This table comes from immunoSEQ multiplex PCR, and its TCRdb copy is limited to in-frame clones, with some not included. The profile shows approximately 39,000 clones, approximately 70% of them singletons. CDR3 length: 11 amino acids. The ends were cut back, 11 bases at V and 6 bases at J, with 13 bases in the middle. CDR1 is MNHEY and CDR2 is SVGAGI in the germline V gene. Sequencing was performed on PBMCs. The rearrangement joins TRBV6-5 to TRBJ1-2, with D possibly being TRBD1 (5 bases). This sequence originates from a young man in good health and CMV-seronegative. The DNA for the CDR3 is TGTGCCTCCCGGGCCAGGGATGGCTACACCTTC. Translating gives CASRARDGYTF.